This T cell receptor beta chain was recovered during a study of cytomegalovirus exposure and HLA in healthy donors. This PCR relied on a set of 60 Vbeta primers and 13 Jbeta primers. Sequenced by immunoSEQ multiplex PCR; TCRdb stores in-frame clones only, minus some. The profile shows under 250,000 clones, roughly 85% of them singletons. The sequenced material came from PBMCs. The sequence came from a woman in her thirties in good health and CMV-seropositive.

CDR3 DNA sequence: TGTGCCAGCAGACCGGGGACAGGCCGTAAAGAGACCCAGTACTTC. Amino acids: CASRPGTGRKETQYF. The chain links TRBV6-5 to TRBJ2-5; 8 positions match TRBD1. The V gene's germline CDR1 is MNHEY and CDR2 SVGAGI. The trim removed 6 bases at V and 3 bases at J, leaving 9 bases unmatched. The CDR3 consists of 15 residues.